The entry below describes one T cell receptor beta chain. Every patient had relapsed following autologous stem cell transplantation, and cohorts differed in brentuximab vedotin exposure. Here immunoSEQ multiplex PCR was the method, and the copy in TCRdb shows in-frame clones only, minus some. The repertoire holds about 97,000 clones, with roughly 83% as singletons. This entry comes from a study of PD-1 blockade in classical Hodgkin lymphoma. The CDR3 loop spans 13 amino acids. Looked up from germline, CDR1 is SGHDT and CDR2 is YYEEEE. Trimming took off 4 bases at V and 8 bases at J, with 12 bases between the two ends.

Sequencing used peripheral blood mononuclear cells (PBMCs), obtained at baseline. This receptor was obtained from a human donor with classical Hodgkin lymphoma. The chain is built from TRBV5-6 and TRBJ1-4; D is possibly TRBD1 (5 bases). DNA for the CDR3: TGTGCCAGCAGCCCCGGGGAGGGGGAAAAACTGTTTTTT. Translation: CASSPGEGEKLFF.